This TCR beta chain was recorded in a study of molecular identifiers for immune sequencing clone quantification. On the study more broadly: Naive CD8 RNA (around 20,000 or 99,000 cells) was divided into five aliquots, with four sequenced.

Previously described methods with listed TCR primers produced the bulk TCR libraries. TCRdb re-analysed the PCR reads in MiXCR, keeping a single row per CDR3 protein. The sample holds 400,000 to 600,000 distinct CDR3 sequences; 25% are singletons and the top ten take around 0.78%. This clonotype was seen at least ten times. Its antigen is not known. Whole-study findings and limits: Spike-in Jurkat TCR RNA from a single cell reportedly registered among about a million naive cells.

Trimming removed 1 base from V and 4 bases from J, with 13 bases in between. The CDR3 is 15 amino acids. The V gene's germline CDR1 is LGHNA and CDR2 YSLEER. The chain is built from TRBV4-3 and TRBJ1-1; D gene uncertain. Sequencing input: naive CD8+ T cells from blood, with Jurkat cell RNA spiked in. The subset is: FACS-sorted CD8+CD4-CCR7+CD45RA+ naive T cells. The clonotype was recovered from a human donor in good health. Some libraries in this study had Jurkat cell RNA spiked in. In DNA, the CDR3 is TGCGCCAGCAGCCAAGCTGCGTATTCCAGCACTGAAGCTTTCTTT. Translated, it gives CASSQAAYSSTEAFF.